This T cell receptor beta chain was retrieved from a study of cytotoxic CD8 clonotypes in ibrutinib-treated CLL. Germline-derived CDR1 and CDR2 are SQVTM and ANQGSEA. V lost 4 bases to trimming and J lost 1 base, with 13 bases between them. The CDR3 is 14 residues long. Repertoires were generated with immunoSEQ multiplex PCR, while TCRdb's copy carries only in-frame clones and drops some. Among approximately 47,000 clones, more than 55% were seen once, and the ten largest hold about 27%. The genes are TRBV29-1 and TRBJ2-5; possible D gene TRBD1, 6 bases. The sample in question was PBMCs, obtained after 24 months of ibrutinib treatment. This TCR derives from a human donor with chronic lymphocytic leukemia. The CDR3 coding sequence is TGCAGCGTTGGGAGAGGACAGACCCAAGAGACCCAGTACTTC. It codes for CSVGRGQTQETQYF.